The subject of this entry is one T cell receptor beta chain. The CDR3 totals 13 residues. From germline, CDR1 is MNHEY and CDR2 SMNVEV (reference sequence). Deletions cut 3 bases from V and 15 bases from J, with 18 bases between. Authors' analysis steps: Reference gene primers were amplified, and this amplification served to estimate nucleated cell counts. Data came from immunoSEQ multiplex PCR; TCRdb stores just in-frame clones and leaves some out. That table supplies the V and J calls and clone size; D and trimming were determined from the DNA. The data contain about 200,000 clones, 70% to 85% of them singletons. The data belong to a study of blood T cell repertoires in COVID-19. Overall study context: Samples of COVID-19 (acute and convalescent) were obtained from the United States, Italy and Spain. Sources were T cells, B-cell-depleted T cells, or PBMCs; the material itself was cDNA or gDNA.

Sequences were obtained from peripheral blood. The source is a human donor in a cohort sampled during active COVID-19. The chain couples TRBV27 to TRBJ2-1; D perhaps matches TRBD2 (6 bases). The CDR3 sequence is CASSLLLGGSWFF. The CDR3 bases are TGTGCCAGCAGTTTGCTCCTTGGAGGGAGTTGGTTCTTC.